The rows below give T cell receptor beta chains drawn from one sample of a study of T-cell reconstitution after alpha-beta-depleted transplantation in children. Using its own MiXCR run on the PCR reads, TCRdb lists one record per CDR3 protein. The sample consists of 500,000 to 600,000 distinct CDR3 sequences, about 30% of them appearing once. The sequencing here drew on PBMCs from the stem cell graft donor, taken from the stem cell graft. Source of these receptors: a human donor who donated a stem cell graft to a child with aplastic anemia. Both conserved end residues are part of each CDR3. Each record gives: V gene, clone size, D gene, J gene, CDR3 DNA, CDR3 protein. D genes are given only for firm matches. The size field is filled for only some rows; it gives once, few, many or a size class.

>TRBV29-1|.|.|TRBJ2-2
TGCAGCGTTGTTGGATTCTACACCGGGGAGCTGTTTTTT
CSVVGFYTGELFF
>TRBV12-3/TRBV12-4|.|TRBD1|TRBJ2-5
TGTGCCAGCAGTTTAGCTACAGGGGGAGAGACCCAGTACTTC
CASSLATGGETQYF
>TRBV12-3/TRBV12-4|few|TRBD2|TRBJ2-1
TGTGCCAGCAGTTTCGGGGCGGGAGGGCCCTCCTACAATGAGCAGTTCTTC
CASSFGAGGPSYNEQFF
>TRBV6-5|many|TRBD2|TRBJ2-3
TGTGCCAGCAGTTCCCTGGGGCGGGGGTACACAGATACGCAGTATTTT
CASSSLGRGYTDTQYF
>TRBV29-1|few|.|TRBJ1-1
TGCAGCGTTGGTTATAGGGGCTGGGTTCCATTT
CSVGYRGWVPF
>TRBV29-1|.|.|TRBJ2-1
TGCAGCTTCGAAGACGGAAACTACAATGAGCAGTTCTTC
CSFEDGNYNEQFF
>TRBV20-1|.|.|TRBJ1-6
TGCAGTGCTGGGGCAGGCTTGAGCGTCGCTAATTCACCCCTCCACTTT
CSAGAGLSVANSPLHF
>TRBV7-2|once|.|TRBJ1-5
TGTGCCAGCAGCTTAGATTACAGTCAGCCCCAGCATTTT
CASSLDYSQPQHF
>TRBV29-1|.|TRBD1|TRBJ1-2
TGCAGCGTTGGCCCCGGACAGGGGGGCAGTGGCTACACCTTC
CSVGPGQGGSGYTF
>TRBV27|.|TRBD2|TRBJ2-1
TGTGCCAGCAGTCCCCTTTACATTGTGGGGGATATAGCGGGGGCCAATGAGCAGTTCTTC
CASSPLYIVGDIAGANEQFF
>TRBV6-2/TRBV6-3|.|.|TRBJ2-7
TGTGCCAGCAGTTACCAAGGAGCCTACGAGCAGTACTTC
CASSYQGAYEQYF
>TRBV25-1|.|TRBD2|TRBJ2-1
TGTGCCAGCAGTGAATTGACCGGGACTACCTACAATGAGCAGTTCTTC
CASSELTGTTYNEQFF
>TRBV9|.|TRBD2|TRBJ2-3
TGTGCCAGCAGCACCCCGGAGCGGGAAGGTGAAGATACGCAGTATTTT
CASSTPEREGEDTQYF
>TRBV7-9|few|TRBD1|TRBJ1-2
TGTGCCAGCAGCGCCGGAGTGGGGACAGGGGATTATGGCTACACCTTC
CASSAGVGTGDYGYTF
>TRBV18|few|.|TRBJ1-2
TGTGCCAGCTCACCAAAGGCAGCTAACTATGGCTACACCTTC
CASSPKAANYGYTF
>TRBV29-1|few|.|TRBJ2-5
TGCAGCGCTCATGGGATACAGAGTCAAGAGACCCAGTACTTC
CSAHGIQSQETQYF
>TRBV9|few|TRBD2|TRBJ2-5
TGTGCCAGCAGCGTAATCCCAGCGGGAACCCAAGAGACCCAGTACTTC
CASSVIPAGTQETQYF
>TRBV30|few|.|TRBJ1-1
TGTGCCTGGATGGGCAACCCGTCGATAGCTTTCTTT
CAWMGNPSIAFF
>TRBV20-1|.|TRBD2|TRBJ2-1
TGCAGTGCTAGTCGGCGGGAGGGCCGGGATGAGCAGTTCTTC
CSASRREGRDEQFF
>TRBV12-3/TRBV12-4|many|.|TRBJ1-4
TGTGCCAGCAGCAGCCGGGCATTTGAAAAACTGTTTTTT
CASSSRAFEKLFF
>TRBV18|few|.|TRBJ2-1
TGTGCCAGCTCACCAGCTTATTCGTACAATGAGCAGTTCTTC
CASSPAYSYNEQFF
>TRBV18|.|.|TRBJ2-1
TGTGCCAGCTCACCCCTCCAGCGAGACAATGAGCAGTTCTTC
CASSPLQRDNEQFF
>TRBV5-1|many|TRBD2|TRBJ2-3
TGCGCCAGCAGCTCGGCGTCGGCTAGCGGGATTACCACAGATACGCAGTATTTT
CASSSASASGITTDTQYF
>TRBV9|.|.|TRBJ2-3
TGTGCCAGCAGCGTACGCGGAGCGGCAGATACGCAGTATTTT
CASSVRGAADTQYF
>TRBV20-1|.|TRBD1|TRBJ1-5
TGCAGTGCGCCAGAGACAGGGAAGGGGGGCGGCAATCAGCCCCAGCATTTT
CSAPETGKGGGNQPQHF
>TRBV2|few|.|TRBJ1-5
TGTGCCAGTAAGCGGGACATCGGTGGGGGTCAGCCCCAGCATTTT
CASKRDIGGGQPQHF
>TRBV18|.|TRBD1|TRBJ2-7
TGTGCCAGCTCACCGACGACAGGGGACGAGCAGTACTTC
CASSPTTGDEQYF
>TRBV5-6|.|.|TRBJ2-2
TGTGCCAGCAGCTTCGGACAGATCGAGACCGGGGAGCTGTTTTTT
CASSFGQIETGELFF
>TRBV18|once|.|TRBJ1-5
TGTGCCAGCTCACCAGGGGTTGACAATCAGCCCCAGCATTTT
CASSPGVDNQPQHF
>TRBV5-1|.|TRBD1|TRBJ2-2
TGCGCCAGCAGCCCAGGGGGCTATGGCACCGGGGAGCTGTTTTTT
CASSPGGYGTGELFF
>TRBV7-2|.|.|TRBJ2-5
TGTGCCAGCAGCTCAGAGTATCATTACCAAGAGACCCAGTACTTC
CASSSEYHYQETQYF